This T cell receptor (beta chain) derives from a study of T-cell memory formation after mild COVID-19. Trimming cost V 5 bases and J 2 bases, with 15 bases left between them. Germline V lookup: CDR1 SGHVS, CDR2 FQNEAQ. The CDR3 sequence is 15 residues long. This clonotype was detected only once. Constant-segment primers and 5'RACE yielded cDNA libraries for TCR alpha and TCR beta, each carrying sample barcodes and UMIs. TCRdb re-derived calls from the 5' RACE reads in MiXCR, one entry per CDR3 protein. The table has around 140,000 distinct CDR3 sequences, roughly 19% seen once. The material sequenced was PBMCs or a T cell subset sorted from them (not recorded which). The receptor was derived from an adult woman who had mild COVID-19 (a few samples of this study predate the infection). Cell type and time point are not known. V and J are TRBV7-8 and TRBJ1-1, with no clear D. DNA of the CDR3: TGTGCCAGCAGCGATGCCTTCGGGTTAAACACTGAAGCTTTCTTT. This translates into CASSDAFGLNTEAFF.